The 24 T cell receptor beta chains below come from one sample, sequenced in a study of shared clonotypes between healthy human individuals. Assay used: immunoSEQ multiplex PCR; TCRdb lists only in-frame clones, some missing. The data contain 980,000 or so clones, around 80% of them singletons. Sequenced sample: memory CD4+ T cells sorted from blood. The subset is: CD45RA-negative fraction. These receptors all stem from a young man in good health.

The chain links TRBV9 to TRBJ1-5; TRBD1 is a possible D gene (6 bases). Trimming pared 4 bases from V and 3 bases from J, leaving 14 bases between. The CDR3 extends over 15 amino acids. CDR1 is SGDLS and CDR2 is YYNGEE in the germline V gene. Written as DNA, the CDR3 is TGTGCCAGCAGCCCCCATGCAGGGGACAATCAGCCCCAGCATTTT. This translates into CASSPHAGDNQPQHF.

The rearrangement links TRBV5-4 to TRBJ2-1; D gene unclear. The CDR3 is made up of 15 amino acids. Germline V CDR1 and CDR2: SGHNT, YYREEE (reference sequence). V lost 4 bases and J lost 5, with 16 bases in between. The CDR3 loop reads CASSPDRLADNEQFF. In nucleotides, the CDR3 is TGTGCCAGCAGCCCAGACCGCCTGGCCGACAATGAGCAGTTCTTC.

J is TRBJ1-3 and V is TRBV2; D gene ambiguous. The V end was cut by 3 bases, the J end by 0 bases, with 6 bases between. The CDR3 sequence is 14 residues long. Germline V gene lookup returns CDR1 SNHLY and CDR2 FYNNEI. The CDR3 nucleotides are TGTGCCAGCAGTGAGGTCAACTCTGGAAACACCATATATTTT. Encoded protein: CASSEVNSGNTIYF.

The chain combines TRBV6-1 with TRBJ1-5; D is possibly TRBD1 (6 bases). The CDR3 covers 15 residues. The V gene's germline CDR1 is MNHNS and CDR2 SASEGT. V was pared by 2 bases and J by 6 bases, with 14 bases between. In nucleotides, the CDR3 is TGTGCCAGCAGTGAAACAACAGGGTTGGGTCAGCCCCAGCATTTT. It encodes CASSETTGLGQPQHF.

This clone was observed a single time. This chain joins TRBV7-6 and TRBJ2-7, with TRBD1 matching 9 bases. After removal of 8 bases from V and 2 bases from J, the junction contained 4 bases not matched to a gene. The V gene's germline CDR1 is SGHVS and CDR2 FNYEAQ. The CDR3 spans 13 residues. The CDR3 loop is CASGTGFTYEQYF. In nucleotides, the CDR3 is TGTGCCAGCGGGACAGGGTTCACCTACGAGCAGTACTTC. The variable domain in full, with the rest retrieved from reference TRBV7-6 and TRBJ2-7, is GAGVSQSPRYKVTKRGQDVALRCDPISGHVSLYWYRQALGQGPEFLTYFNYEAQQDKSGLPNDRFSAERPEGSISTLTIQRTEQRDSAMYRCASGTGFTYEQYFGPGTRLTVT.

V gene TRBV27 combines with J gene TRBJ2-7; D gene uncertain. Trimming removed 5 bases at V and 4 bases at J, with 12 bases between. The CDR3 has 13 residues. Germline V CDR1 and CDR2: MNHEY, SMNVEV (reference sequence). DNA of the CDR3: TGTGCCAGCAGTCTACTGGTCGGGTACGAGCAGTACTTC. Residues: CASSLLVGYEQYF.

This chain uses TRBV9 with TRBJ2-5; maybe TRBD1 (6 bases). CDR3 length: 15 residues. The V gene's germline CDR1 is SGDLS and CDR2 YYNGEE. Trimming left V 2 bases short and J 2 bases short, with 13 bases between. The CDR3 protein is CASSVTGSSQETQYF. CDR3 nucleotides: TGTGCCAGCAGCGTGACAGGTTCCTCTCAAGAGACCCAGTACTTC.

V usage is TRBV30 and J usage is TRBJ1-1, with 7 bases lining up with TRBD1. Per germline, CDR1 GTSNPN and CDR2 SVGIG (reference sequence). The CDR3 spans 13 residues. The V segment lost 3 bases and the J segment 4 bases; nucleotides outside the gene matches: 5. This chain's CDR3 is CAWSGQASTEAFF. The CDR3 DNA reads TGTGCCTGGAGCGGACAGGCGAGCACTGAAGCTTTCTTT.

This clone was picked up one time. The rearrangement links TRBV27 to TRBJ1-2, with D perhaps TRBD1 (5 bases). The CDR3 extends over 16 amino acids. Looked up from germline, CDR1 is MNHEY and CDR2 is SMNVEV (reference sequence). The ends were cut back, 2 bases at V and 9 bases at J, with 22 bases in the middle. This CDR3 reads CASSLGAPGGQVSYTF. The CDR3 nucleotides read TGTGCCAGCAGTTTAGGGGCACCCGGGGGTCAAGTAAGCTACACCTTC.

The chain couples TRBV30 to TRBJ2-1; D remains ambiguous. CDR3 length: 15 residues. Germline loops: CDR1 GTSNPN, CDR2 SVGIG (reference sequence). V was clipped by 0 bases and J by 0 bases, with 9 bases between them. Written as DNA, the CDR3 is TGTGCCTGGAGTGTCCCCGGCCCCTCCTACAATGAGCAGTTCTTC. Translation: CAWSVPGPSYNEQFF.

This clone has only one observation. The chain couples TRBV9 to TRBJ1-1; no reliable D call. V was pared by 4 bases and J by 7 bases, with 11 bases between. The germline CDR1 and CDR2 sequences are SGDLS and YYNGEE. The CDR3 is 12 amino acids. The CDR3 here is CASSTEKGEAFF. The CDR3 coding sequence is TGTGCCAGCAGCACCGAGAAGGGTGAAGCTTTCTTT.

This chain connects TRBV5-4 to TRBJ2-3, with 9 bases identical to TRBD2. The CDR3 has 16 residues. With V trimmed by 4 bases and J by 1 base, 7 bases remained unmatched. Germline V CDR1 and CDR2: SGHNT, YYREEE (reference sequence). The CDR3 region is CASSRLGGGGTDTQYF. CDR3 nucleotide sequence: TGTGCCAGCAGCCGCCTTGGCGGGGGGGGCACAGATACGCAGTATTTT.

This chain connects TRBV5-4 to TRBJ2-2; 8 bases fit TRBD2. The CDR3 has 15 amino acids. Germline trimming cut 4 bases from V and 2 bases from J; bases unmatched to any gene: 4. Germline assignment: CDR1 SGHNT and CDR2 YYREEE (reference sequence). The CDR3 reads CASSPGGPNTGELFF. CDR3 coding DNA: TGTGCCAGCAGCCCGGGGGGGCCCAACACCGGGGAGCTGTTTTTT.

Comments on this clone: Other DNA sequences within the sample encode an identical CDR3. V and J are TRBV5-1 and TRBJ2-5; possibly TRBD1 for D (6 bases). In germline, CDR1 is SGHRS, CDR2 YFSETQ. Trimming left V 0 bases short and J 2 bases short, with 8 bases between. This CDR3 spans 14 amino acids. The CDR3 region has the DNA TGCGCCAGCAGCTTGGGACAGGTTCAAGAGACCCAGTACTTC. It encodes CASSLGQVQETQYF.

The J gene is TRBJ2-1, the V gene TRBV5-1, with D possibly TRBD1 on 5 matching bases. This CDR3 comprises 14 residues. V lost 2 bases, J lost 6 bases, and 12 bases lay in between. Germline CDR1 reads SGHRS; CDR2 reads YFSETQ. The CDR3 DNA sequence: TGCGCCAGCAGCTTAGGGGCCAGCCTCAATGAGCAGTTCTTC. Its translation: CASSLGASLNEQFF.

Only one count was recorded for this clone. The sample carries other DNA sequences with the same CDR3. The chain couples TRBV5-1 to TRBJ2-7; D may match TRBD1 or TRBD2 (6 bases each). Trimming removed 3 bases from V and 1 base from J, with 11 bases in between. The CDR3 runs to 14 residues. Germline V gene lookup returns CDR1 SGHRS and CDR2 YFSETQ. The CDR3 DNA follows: TGCGCCAGCAGCTCAACGGGGGCTTCCTACGAGCAGTACTTC. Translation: CASSSTGASYEQYF.

The CDR3 spells CASSAEGFYGYTF. CDR3 nucleotides: TGTGCCAGCAGTGCCGAGGGGTTCTATGGCTACACCTTC. V is TRBV2 and J is TRBJ1-2, with D tentatively TRBD1 (5 bases). Germline V gene lookup returns CDR1 SNHLY and CDR2 FYNNEI. Trimming removed 4 bases from V and 4 bases from J, with 10 bases in between. There are 13 residues in the CDR3.

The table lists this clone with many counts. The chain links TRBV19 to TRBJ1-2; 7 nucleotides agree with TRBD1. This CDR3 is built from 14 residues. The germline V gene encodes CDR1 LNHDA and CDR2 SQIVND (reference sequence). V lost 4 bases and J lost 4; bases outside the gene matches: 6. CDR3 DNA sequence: TGTGCCAGTAGTAAGAGGGACAGAAGCTATGGCTACACCTTC. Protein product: CASSKRDRSYGYTF.

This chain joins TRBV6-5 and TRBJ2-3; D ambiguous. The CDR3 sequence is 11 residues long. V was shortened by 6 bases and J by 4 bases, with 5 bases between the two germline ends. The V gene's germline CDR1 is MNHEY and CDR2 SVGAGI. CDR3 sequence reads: CASRKADTQYF. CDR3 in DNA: TGTGCCAGCAGAAAGGCAGATACGCAGTATTTT.

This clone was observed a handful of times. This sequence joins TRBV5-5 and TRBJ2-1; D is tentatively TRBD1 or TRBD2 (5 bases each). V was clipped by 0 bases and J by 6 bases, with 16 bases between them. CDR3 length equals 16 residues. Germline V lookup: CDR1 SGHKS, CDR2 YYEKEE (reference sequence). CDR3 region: CASSLALRTGTNEQFF. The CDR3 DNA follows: TGTGCCAGCAGCTTGGCTCTTAGAACCGGGACCAATGAGCAGTTCTTC. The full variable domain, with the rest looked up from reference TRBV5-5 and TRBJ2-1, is DAGVTQSPTHLIKTRGQQVTLRCSPISGHKSVSWYQQVLGQGPQFIFQYYEKEERGRGNFPDRFSARQFPNYSSELNVNALLLGDSALYLCASSLALRTGTNEQFFGPGTRLTVL.

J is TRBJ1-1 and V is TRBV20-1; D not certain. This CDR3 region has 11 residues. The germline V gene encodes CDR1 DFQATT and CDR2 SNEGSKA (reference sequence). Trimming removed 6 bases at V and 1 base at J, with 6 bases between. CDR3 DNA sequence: TGCAGTGCGGAGGGGAACACTGAAGCTTTCTTT. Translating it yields CSAEGNTEAFF.

In nucleotides, the CDR3 is TGTGCCAGCAGTTACTCGAGTTGGACAGGTAGGGACGAGCAGTACTTC. Its translation: CASSYSSWTGRDEQYF. V gene TRBV6-5 combines with J gene TRBJ2-7, with 7 nucleotides matching TRBD1. The germline V gene encodes CDR1 MNHEY and CDR2 SVGAGI. The V and J ends lost 0 bases and 5 bases, in that order; junction bases with no gene match: 10. CDR3 size: 16 residues.

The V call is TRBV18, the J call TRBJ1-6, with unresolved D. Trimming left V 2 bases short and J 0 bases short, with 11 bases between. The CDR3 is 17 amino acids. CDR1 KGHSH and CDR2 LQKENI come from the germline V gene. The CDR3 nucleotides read TGTGCCAGCTCACCAAAGCTGAGGAGCTCCTATAATTCACCCCTCCACTTT. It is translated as CASSPKLRSSYNSPLHF.

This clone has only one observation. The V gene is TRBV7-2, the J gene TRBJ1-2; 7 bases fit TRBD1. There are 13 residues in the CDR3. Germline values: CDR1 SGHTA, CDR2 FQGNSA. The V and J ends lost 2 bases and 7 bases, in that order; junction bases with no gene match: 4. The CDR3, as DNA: TGTGCCAGCAGCTTAACAGGGGTTAGTGGCTACACCTTC. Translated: CASSLTGVSGYTF.